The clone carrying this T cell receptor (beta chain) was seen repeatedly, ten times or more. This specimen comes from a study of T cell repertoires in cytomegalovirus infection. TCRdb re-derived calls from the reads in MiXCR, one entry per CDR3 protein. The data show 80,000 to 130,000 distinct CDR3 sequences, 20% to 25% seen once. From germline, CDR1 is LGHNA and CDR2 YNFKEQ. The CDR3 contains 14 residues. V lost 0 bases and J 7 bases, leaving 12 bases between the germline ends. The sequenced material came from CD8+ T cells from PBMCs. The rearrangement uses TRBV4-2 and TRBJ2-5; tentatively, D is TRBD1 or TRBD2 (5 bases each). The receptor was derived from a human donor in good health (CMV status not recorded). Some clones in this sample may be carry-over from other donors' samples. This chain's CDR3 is CASSQETGAGTQYF. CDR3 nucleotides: TGTGCCAGCAGCCAAGAGACCGGGGCCGGGACCCAGTACTTC.